The 8 T cell receptor beta chains below come from one sample, sequenced in a study of OX40 agonist ivuxolimab in advanced cancers. Sequencing used immunoSEQ multiplex PCR; TCRdb keeps in-frame clones, though not all of them. The table has fewer than 65,000 clones, about nine tenths seen once. The material sequenced was CD4+ or CD8+ T cells sorted from blood, taken in a trial of the OX40 agonist ivuxolimab. The receptor set was obtained from an adult with an advanced solid tumor such as melanoma, head and neck, liver or kidney cancer.

The table lists this clone with a count of one. The genes are TRBV7-9 and TRBJ1-1; D remains ambiguous. With 4 bases removed from V and 5 bases from J, the gap between germline ends came to 14 bases. This CDR3 has 14 residues. Germline V gene lookup returns CDR1 SEHNR and CDR2 FQNEAQ (reference sequence). The CDR3 loop is CASSSSGLGTEAFF. In nucleotides, the CDR3 is TGTGCCAGCAGCTCATCCGGCCTGGGGACTGAAGCTTTCTTT.

CDR3 sequence: CASSQGDSYGYTF. The CDR3 region has the DNA TGTGCCAGCTCACAGGGGGACAGCTATGGCTACACCTTC. The V gene is TRBV18, the J gene TRBJ1-2; 7 positions match TRBD1. Germline V gives CDR1 KGHSH, CDR2 LQKENI. This CDR3 spans 13 amino acids. V lost 4 bases and J lost 4; bases outside the gene matches: 3.

The V gene is TRBV6-1, the J gene TRBJ2-3; D may be TRBD2 (5 bases). Trimming took off 2 bases at V and 0 bases at J, with 15 bases between the two ends. This CDR3 has 17 amino acids. The germline V gene has CDR1 MNHNS and CDR2 SASEGT. The CDR3 coding sequence is TGTGCCAGCAGTGAACGGAGGCGGAGTTTTAGCACAGATACGCAGTATTTT. Residues: CASSERRRSFSTDTQYF.

The CDR3, as DNA: TGTGCCAGCAGAAGGACAGGGGGCGAGCAGTACTTC. This gives the protein CASRRTGGEQYF. This chain joins TRBV6-5 and TRBJ2-7, with 10 bases matching TRBD1. The CDR3 totals 12 residues. Germline CDR1 MNHEY, CDR2 SVGAGI. With 6 bases clipped from V and 6 bases from J, the junction kept 2 bases outside the gene matches.

The V call is TRBV27, the J call TRBJ2-1, with TRBD2 matching 14 bases. Trimming cost V 5 bases and J 8 bases; bases outside gene matches: 5. Looked up from germline, CDR1 is MNHEY and CDR2 is SMNVEV (reference sequence). The CDR3 covers 15 residues. The CDR3 loop is CASSPGTSGSDEQFF. DNA for the CDR3: TGTGCCAGCAGTCCAGGGACTAGCGGGAGCGATGAGCAGTTCTTC.

The chain couples TRBV15 to TRBJ2-3; TRBD2 is a possible D gene (5 bases). The CDR3 extends over 16 amino acids. Trimming pared 7 bases from V and 1 base from J, leaving 18 bases between. Germline lookup yields CDR1 LNHNV and CDR2 YYDKDF (reference sequence). This chain's CDR3 is CATKRERTTGTDTQYF. The CDR3 DNA reads as TGTGCCACCAAAAGGGAGCGCACGACTGGCACAGATACGCAGTATTTT.

The rearrangement joins TRBV9 to TRBJ2-1; tentatively, D is TRBD2 (5 bases). Germline V gene sequence: CDR1 SGDLS, CDR2 YYNGEE. The CDR3 covers 13 residues. Trimming left V 0 bases short and J 10 bases short, with 11 bases between. The CDR3 DNA follows: TGTGCCAGCAGCGTAGACGAGGGAGCGGAGCAGTTCTTC. As protein: CASSVDEGAEQFF. Using reference TRBV9 and TRBJ2-1 for the parts outside the CDR3, the full variable domain is DSGVTQTPKHLITATGQRVTLRCSPRSGDLSVYWYQQSLDQGLQFLIQYYNGEERAKGNILERFSAQQFPDLHSELNLSSLELGDSALYFCASSVDEGAEQFFGPGTRLTVL.

This chain uses TRBV4-1 with TRBJ1-4; D gene unclear. The CDR3 has 12 amino acids. Trimming cost V 3 bases and J 6 bases, with 5 bases left between them. Germline V gives CDR1 MGHRA, CDR2 YSYEKL. DNA of the CDR3: TGCGCCAGCAGCCACCCCTATGAAAAACTGTTTTTT. This sequence encodes CASSHPYEKLFF.